What follows are 29 T cell receptor beta chains derived from one specimen sequenced in a study of blood T cell repertoires in COVID-19. Assay: immunoSEQ multiplex PCR; the TCRdb copy retains only in-frame clones and omits some. The table includes about 170,000 clones, approximately 87% detected once. The sequencing input was PBMCs or T cells enriched from blood (not recorded which). The receptors stem from a woman in her fifties or sixties who had recovered from COVID-19.

The rearrangement links TRBV4-1 to TRBJ2-7; 9 bases agree with TRBD2. Germline CDR1 is MGHRA and CDR2 is YSYEKL. This CDR3 comprises 13 residues. Trimming removed 4 bases from V and 6 bases from J; junction bases left unmatched: 4. The CDR3 region is CASSPGLAGEQYV. The CDR3 nucleotides read TGCGCCAGCAGCCCGGGACTAGCCGGCGAGCAGTACGTC.

The chain has TRBV29-1 and TRBJ2-7, with 7 bases aligning to TRBD2. V was clipped by 3 bases and J by 6 bases; unmatched bases: 14. Germline V gives CDR1 SQVTM, CDR2 ANQGSEA. This CDR3 region has 15 residues. CDR3 nucleotides: TGCAGCGTTGAGGTGGGTTGGGAGGGAGGCTCCGAGCAGTACGTC. Its translation: CSVEVGWEGGSEQYV.

V usage is TRBV7-2 and J usage is TRBJ1-2, with a weak D call TRBD1 (5 bases). V lost 1 base, J lost 4 bases, and 10 bases lay in between. Germline-derived CDR1 and CDR2 are SGHTA and FQGNSA. The CDR3 contains 14 residues. The CDR3: CASSLGGGTYGYTF. DNA of the CDR3: TGTGCCAGCAGCTTAGGGGGGGGAACCTATGGCTACACCTTC.

The CDR3 is CASSITNRENQPQHF. The CDR3 DNA follows: TGTGCCAGTAGTATAACGAACAGGGAGAATCAGCCCCAGCATTTT. J is TRBJ1-5 and V is TRBV19; TRBD1 might be the D (6 bases). Germline V gives CDR1 LNHDA, CDR2 SQIVND (reference sequence). The CDR3 contains 15 residues. V was cut by 2 bases and J by 4 bases, with 12 bases left in between.

The chain joins TRBV6-2 or TRBV6-3 to TRBJ2-2; D is ambiguous. V lost 0 bases, J lost 2 bases, and 22 bases lay in between. CDR3 length: 20 amino acids. Germline CDR1 MNHEY, CDR2 SVGEGT. The CDR3 protein is CASSYSSNRPETTNTGELFF. CDR3 nucleotides: TGTGCCAGCAGTTACTCTAGCAACCGACCGGAGACCACTAACACCGGGGAGCTGTTTTTT.

This chain links TRBV11-2 with TRBJ1-6; D unresolved. Germline CDR1 reads SGHAT; CDR2 reads FQNNGV. The ends were cut back, 5 bases at V and 11 bases at J, with 10 bases in the middle. The CDR3 has 12 residues. The CDR3 reads CASSPNQAPLHF. CDR3 in DNA: TGTGCCAGCAGCCCTAACCAGGCACCCCTCCACTTT.

This clone showed up just once. This chain links TRBV5-1 with TRBJ1-6; 10 bases agree with TRBD1. The ends lost 4 bases at V and 8 bases at J; junction bases unmatched: 6. Per germline, CDR1 SGHRS and CDR2 YFSETQ. The CDR3 has 15 residues. The CDR3 bases are TGCGCCAGCAGCCTAGGGACAGGGGTGGATTCACCCCTCCACTTT. Translating it yields CASSLGTGVDSPLHF. Full variable domain (remainder filled in from reference TRBV5-1 and TRBJ1-6): KAGVTQTPRYLIKTRGQQVTLSCSPISGHRSVSWYQQTPGQGLQFLFEYFSETQRNKGNFPGRFSGRQFSNSRSEMNVSTLELGDSALYLCASSLGTGVDSPLHFGNGTRLTVT.

V usage is TRBV29-1 and J usage is TRBJ1-4; no reliable D call. CDR1 is SQVTM and CDR2 is ANQGSEA in the germline V gene. V was clipped by 6 bases and J by 4 bases, with 18 bases between them. The CDR3 has 15 amino acids. The CDR3 coding sequence is TGCAGCGTGGGCGAGCACGGGTTGGATAATGAAAAACTGTTTTTT. It is translated as CSVGEHGLDNEKLFF.

V usage is TRBV5-8 and J usage is TRBJ2-7, with 7 bases identical to TRBD1. CDR1 and CDR2 (germline): SGHTS, YDEGEE. The V segment lost 2 bases and the J segment 4 bases; nucleotides outside the gene matches: 9. The CDR3 consists of 15 residues. CDR3 coding DNA: TGTGCCAGCAGCTTTGTCAGGGGGAGCGTGTACGAGCAGTACGTC. The encoded protein is CASSFVRGSVYEQYV.

The chain uses TRBV28 and TRBJ1-5; 7 bases align to TRBD1. Per germline, CDR1 MDHEN and CDR2 SYDVKM. The CDR3 loop spans 14 amino acids. Losses at the gene ends were 2 bases for V and 7 bases for J; bases not matched to a gene: 5. CDR3 DNA sequence: TGTGCCAGCAGTTTAAGGGGGCGGAGGCAGCCCCAGCATTTT. Amino acid sequence: CASSLRGRRQPQHF.

J is TRBJ1-5 and V is TRBV2, with D tentatively TRBD1 (5 bases). The germline CDR1 and CDR2 sequences are SNHLY and FYNNEI. Trimming cost V 5 bases and J 3 bases, with 11 bases left between them. This CDR3 contains 14 residues. CDR3 amino acids: CASSYRQNNQPQHF. The DNA of the CDR3 is TGTGCCAGCAGTTATAGACAGAACAATCAGCCCCAGCATTTT.

The chain joins TRBV20-1 to TRBJ1-5; TRBD1 might be the D (5 bases). In germline, CDR1 is DFQATT, CDR2 SNEGSKA (reference sequence). Trimming shortened V by 3 bases and J by 7 bases, and 10 bases separated the two germline ends. The CDR3 totals 12 residues. The CDR3 nucleotides read TGCAGTGCTAGTGAAAGGGGCCAGCCCCAGCATTTT. This codes for CSASERGQPQHF.

This chain uses TRBV5-6 with TRBJ2-3; D perhaps matches TRBD2 (5 bases). The CDR3 length is 17 residues. From germline, CDR1 is SGHDT and CDR2 YYEEEE. Trimming took off 1 base at V and 1 base at J, with 16 bases between the two ends. The CDR3 DNA reads as TGTGCCAGCAGCTTGTTTGTCGGGGAGTTGGGCACAGATACGCAGTATTTT. It specifies CASSLFVGELGTDTQYF.

The rearrangement joins TRBV21-1 to TRBJ2-2; TRBD2, the table's D call, lacks a check against the DNA. TRBV21-1 is classified as a pseudogene. The CDR3 is 17 amino acids. The CDR3 coding sequence is TGTGCCAGCAGCAATCCGAGGACAAGGAGGGACACCGGGGAGCTGTTTTTT. As protein: CASSNPRTRRDTGELFF.

V usage is TRBV30 and J usage is TRBJ1-6; 7 bases are shared with TRBD1. The germline V gene has CDR1 GTSNPN and CDR2 SVGIG (reference sequence). The CDR3 extends over 19 amino acids. V shed 5 bases and J 0 bases; nucleotides not matched to a gene: 16. CDR3 DNA sequence: TGTGCCTGGGGACCCCGGCGAGGGGGCGTAGACTCCTATAATTCACCCCTCCACTTT. Protein sequence: CAWGPRRGGVDSYNSPLHF.

This chain links TRBV2 with TRBJ2-4, with TRBD2 as a possible D gene (6 bases). This CDR3 contains 16 residues. The germline V and J ends were trimmed by 4 bases and 7 bases, with 20 bases remaining between them. Germline assignment: CDR1 SNHLY and CDR2 FYNNEI. CDR3 amino acids: CASSVEKRRAQNIQYF. The DNA of the CDR3 is TGTGCCAGCAGTGTAGAAAAACGGAGGGCTCAGAACATTCAGTACTTC.

V gene TRBV6-4 combines with J gene TRBJ2-3; possibly TRBD1 for D (5 bases). The CDR3 covers 15 residues. Germline-derived CDR1 and CDR2 are MRHNA and SNTAGT. V was pared by 5 bases and J by 3 bases, with 15 bases between. The CDR3 reads CASSLGELSTDTQYF. CDR3 coding DNA: TGTGCCAGCAGTCTAGGGGAACTATCGACAGATACGCAGTATTTT.

This chain connects TRBV10-2 to TRBJ1-4; 11 nucleotides match TRBD1. Germline values: CDR1 WSHSY, CDR2 SAAADI. The V segment lost 4 bases and the J segment 11 bases; nucleotides outside the gene matches: 9. The CDR3 is 15 amino acids. CDR3 residues: CASSGTGGVTDKLFF. CDR3 coding DNA: TGCGCCAGCAGTGGGACAGGGGGCGTTACGGACAAACTGTTTTTT.

This clone was counted ten times or more. The chain has TRBV10-3 and TRBJ2-1; possibly TRBD1 for D (5 bases). This CDR3 is 12 amino acids long. The germline gives CDR1 ENHRY, CDR2 SYGVKD. V lost 7 bases to trimming and J lost 5 bases, with 9 bases between them. CDR3 protein: CAIIGADNEQFF. The CDR3 DNA reads as TGTGCCATCATAGGGGCGGACAATGAGCAGTTCTTC.

This clone appeared a single time. The V call is TRBV6-5, the J call TRBJ1-2; possible D gene TRBD1, 5 bases. V lost 0 bases and J lost 10, with 15 bases in between. CDR3 length equals 14 residues. From germline, CDR1 is MNHEY and CDR2 SVGAGI. CDR3: CASSYSIKGRDYTF. The CDR3 coding sequence is TGTGCCAGCAGTTACTCGATAAAGGGGAGGGACTACACCTTC.

V usage is TRBV12-3 or TRBV12-4 and J usage is TRBJ2-3; 11 bases align to TRBD2. The CDR3 is 13 residues long. Trimming took 7 bases from V and 9 from J; bases not matched to a gene: 6. The CDR3 DNA sequence: TGTGCCAGCAACGCGGGACTAGCGGAGACGCAGTATTTT. Its protein product is CASNAGLAETQYF.

This chain uses TRBV7-9 with TRBJ2-3; 11 bases agree with TRBD2. The CDR3 is 18 residues long. Germline CDR1 is SEHNR and CDR2 is FQNEAQ (reference sequence). J was trimmed by 5 bases and V by 4 bases; bases with no gene match: 14. The CDR3 region is CASSSGHSNSGRGDTQYF. The DNA of the CDR3 is TGTGCCAGCAGCTCTGGACACTCCAATAGCGGGAGGGGAGATACGCAGTATTTT.

This chain uses TRBV6-5 with TRBJ2-5; 7 nucleotides align to TRBD2. The germline CDR1 and CDR2 sequences are MNHEY and SVGAGI. This CDR3 has 13 amino acids. J gave up 7 bases and V 5 bases, and 7 bases lay outside the gene matches. In DNA, the CDR3 is TGTGCCAGCAGTCCCAGGGACTATCCGACCCAGTACTTC. As protein: CASSPRDYPTQYF.

V and J are TRBV7-2 and TRBJ2-1, with TRBD2 matching 8 bases. V dropped 7 bases and J dropped 2; count of bases not matched to a gene: 7. This CDR3 is built from 15 residues. Germline V gene sequence: CDR1 SGHTA, CDR2 FQGNSA. The DNA of the CDR3 is TGTGCCAGCACCCTTAGCGGGATCCCCTACAATGAGCAGTTCTTC. This sequence encodes CASTLSGIPYNEQFF.

The chain has TRBV12-3 or TRBV12-4 and TRBJ1-2, with D unresolved. The V and J ends lost 6 bases and 8 bases respectively, with 16 bases between them. The CDR3 covers 13 residues. The CDR3 is CASSPEFSGGYTF. The CDR3 DNA is TGTGCCAGCAGCCCGGAGTTTTCGGGGGGCTACACCTTC.

The genes are TRBV6-5 and TRBJ2-1; 9 positions match TRBD1. Trimming cost V 6 bases and J 7 bases; bases outside gene matches: 10. The CDR3 sequence is 15 residues long. Per the germline V gene, CDR1 is MNHEY and CDR2 is SVGAGI. The CDR3, as DNA: TGTGCCAGCAGCCCCGGGACAGGGATTTTAAATGAGCAGTTCTTC. It yields the protein CASSPGTGILNEQFF.

V and J are TRBV10-3 and TRBJ2-1, with D maybe TRBD2 (7 bases). CDR1 is ENHRY, CDR2 SYGVKD, per germline. The CDR3 extends over 16 amino acids. Trimming removed 6 bases from V and 7 bases from J, with 22 bases in between. The CDR3 region is CAISQSNGGQGNEQFF. The CDR3 DNA reads as TGTGCCATCAGCCAAAGTAACGGGGGGCAAGGGAATGAGCAGTTCTTC.

This chain joins TRBV6-2 or TRBV6-3 and TRBJ1-5, with D possibly being TRBD1 (5 bases). The CDR3 has 16 residues. Per the germline V gene, CDR1 is MNHEY and CDR2 is SVGEGT. Trimming removed 2 bases at V and 1 base at J, with 12 bases between. The CDR3 region is CASSYRLDRSNQPQHF. DNA for the CDR3: TGTGCCAGCAGTTACCGCTTAGACAGAAGCAATCAGCCCCAGCATTTT.

The chain recombines TRBV7-2 with TRBJ2-4; a weak D match, TRBD1 (6 bases). Germline CDR1 SGHTA, CDR2 FQGNSA. The germline V and J ends were trimmed by 5 bases and 3 bases, with 11 bases remaining between them. The CDR3 length is 14 residues. The CDR3 is CASSLTGFKNIQYF. The CDR3, as DNA: TGTGCCAGCAGCCTTACAGGGTTCAAAAACATTCAGTACTTC.